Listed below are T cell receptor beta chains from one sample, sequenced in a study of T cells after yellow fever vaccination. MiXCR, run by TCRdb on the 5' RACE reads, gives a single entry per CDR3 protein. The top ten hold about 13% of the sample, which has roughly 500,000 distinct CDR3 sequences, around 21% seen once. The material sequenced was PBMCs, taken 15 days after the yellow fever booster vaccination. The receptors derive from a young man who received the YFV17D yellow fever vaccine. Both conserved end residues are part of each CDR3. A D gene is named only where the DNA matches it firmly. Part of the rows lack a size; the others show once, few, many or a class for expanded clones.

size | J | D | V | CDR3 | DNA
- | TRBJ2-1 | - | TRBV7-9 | CASRFEGEQFF | TGTGCCAGCAGGTTCGAGGGTGAGCAGTTCTTC
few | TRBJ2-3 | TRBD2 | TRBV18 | CASSHGGRAKDTQYF | TGTGCCAGCTCCCACGGCGGGAGGGCCAAAGATACGCAGTATTTT
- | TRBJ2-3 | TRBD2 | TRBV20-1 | CSARSGGTDTQYF | TGCAGTGCCCGTAGCGGGGGAACAGATACGCAGTATTTT
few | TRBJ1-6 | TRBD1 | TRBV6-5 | CASSYSRGQFHSPLHF | TGTGCCAGCAGTTACTCGAGGGGACAGTTCCATTCACCCCTCCACTTT
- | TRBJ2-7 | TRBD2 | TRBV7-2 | CASSRGLAGGGEQYF | TGTGCCAGCAGCCGAGGATTAGCGGGAGGAGGCGAGCAGTACTTC
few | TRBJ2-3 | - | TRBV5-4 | CASSYGWTDTQYF | TGTGCCAGCAGTTATGGTTGGACAGATACGCAGTATTTT
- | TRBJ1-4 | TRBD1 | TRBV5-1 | CASSLKQGTNEKLFF | TGCGCCAGCAGCTTGAAACAGGGGACTAATGAAAAACTGTTTTTT
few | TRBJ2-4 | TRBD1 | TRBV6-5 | CASSYSGQGSRNIQYF | TGTGCCAGCAGTTACTCGGGACAGGGGTCGCGGAACATTCAGTACTTC
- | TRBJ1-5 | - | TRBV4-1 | CASSQDRTGVNQPQHF | TGCGCCAGCAGCCAAGATCGGACGGGTGTTAATCAGCCCCAGCATTTT
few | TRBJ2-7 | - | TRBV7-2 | CASSFQLTTYEQYF | TGTGCCAGCAGCTTTCAACTAACTACCTACGAGCAGTACTTC
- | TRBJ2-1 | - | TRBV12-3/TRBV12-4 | CASKLTGGRDEQFF | TGTGCCAGCAAACTGACCGGAGGTCGGGATGAGCAGTTCTTC